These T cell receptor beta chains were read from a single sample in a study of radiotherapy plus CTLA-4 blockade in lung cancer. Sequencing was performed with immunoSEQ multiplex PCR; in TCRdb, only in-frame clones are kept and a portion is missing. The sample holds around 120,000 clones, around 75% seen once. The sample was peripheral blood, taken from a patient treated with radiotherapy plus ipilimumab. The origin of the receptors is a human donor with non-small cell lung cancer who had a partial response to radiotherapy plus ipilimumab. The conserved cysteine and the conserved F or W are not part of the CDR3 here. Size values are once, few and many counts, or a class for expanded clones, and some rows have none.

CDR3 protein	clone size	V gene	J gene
ASSSWQNYGYT	NA	TRBV6-6	TRBJ1-2
AWSVGTNTGELF	NA	TRBV30	TRBJ2-2
ASSPSGHQNTEAF	few	TRBV7-2	TRBJ1-1
ASSPGQHTEAF	NA	TRBV25-1	TRBJ1-1
ASSFAGLTEAF	few	TRBV7-8	TRBJ1-1
ASSGTGGIQY	NA	TRBV6-6	TRBJ2-4
ASSYRTGGSDTQY	NA	TRBV6-5	TRBJ2-3
ASSISRGWKTEAF	few	TRBV28	TRBJ1-1
ASSEAPGFGSNQPQH	NA	TRBV6-1	TRBJ1-5
ASSEAHYGYT	NA	TRBV25-1	TRBJ1-2
ASSPGTSDREQY	once	TRBV6-1	TRBJ2-7
ASSFVGTGFSGANVLT	NA	TRBV7-8	TRBJ2-6
ASSQDPGGDTGELF	NA	TRBV4-1	TRBJ2-2
ASSQSQGANIQY	NA	TRBV7-2	TRBJ2-4
ASSLGDRVRRETQY	NA	TRBV7-6	TRBJ2-5
ASQRDQDPNEQF	NA	TRBV19	TRBJ2-1
ASSPIPEGETQY	NA	TRBV7-3	TRBJ2-5
ASSFQGGVIAGANVLT	NA	TRBV28	TRBJ2-6
ASSVGLAGGNEQF	NA	TRBV18	TRBJ2-1
ASRAPNGGQY	NA	TRBV10-2	TRBJ2-7
ASTFGQQAF	few	TRBV6-1	TRBJ1-1
ASSLAAGAFDTQY	once	TRBV11-2	TRBJ2-3
ASSEGVWGLMNTEAF	NA	TRBV6-1	TRBJ1-1
ASSLTGGRENEQF	NA	TRBV5-4	TRBJ2-1
ASSIDPWGRGETQY	once	TRBV19	TRBJ2-5
ASSPEDRVPRDTQY	NA	TRBV28	TRBJ2-3
ASNFLSTDTQY	NA	TRBV9	TRBJ2-3
ASSLGGVYEQY	once	TRBV4-1	TRBJ2-7
AWSRGLTEAF	NA	TRBV30	TRBJ1-1
ASSFFSAGNEQY	NA	TRBV11-2	TRBJ2-7
ASSYTSYNEQF	NA	TRBV6-6	TRBJ2-1
ASSLKNTGGAQNIQY	NA	TRBV5-4	TRBJ2-4
AWSTGWDTEAF	NA	TRBV30	TRBJ1-1
ASSVGQGPYEQY	many	TRBV19	TRBJ2-7
ASSPLEGQGAEKLF	NA	TRBV5-1	TRBJ1-4
AISDVGLSEEQF	NA	TRBV11-2	TRBJ2-1
ASSSFQGRRGAF	few	TRBV6-6	TRBJ1-1
ASSSLGWTGSSYEQY	NA	TRBV5-6	NA
ASSLMTGGGETQY	once	TRBV5-1	TRBJ2-5
ASSQDYAGRGYGYT	NA	TRBV4-1	TRBJ1-2
AWSVEGGREAF	NA	TRBV30	TRBJ1-1
ASSFTSGLQNTGELF	NA	TRBV5-4	TRBJ2-2
ASSSRSGYT	few	TRBV27	TRBJ1-2
ASAGNTGELF	NA	TRBV12-5	TRBJ2-2
ASSQADGRASYGYT	NA	TRBV4-3	TRBJ1-2
ASSPLPDRRKNGYT	once	TRBV27	TRBJ1-2
ALRVPSSYEQY	NA	TRBV30	TRBJ2-7